A selection of T cell receptor beta chains follows, all from one sample in a study of cytomegalovirus exposure and HLA in healthy donors. Assay: immunoSEQ multiplex PCR; the TCRdb copy retains only in-frame clones and omits some. The data show 200,000 to 250,000 clones, and the top ten clones hold 1.1%. Sequenced input: PBMCs. The source of these receptors is a girl aged 2-10 years in good health and CMV-seropositive. The CDR3 runs from the conserved cysteine through the conserved F or W. A D gene is named only where the DNA matches it firmly.

j_gene	d_gene	v_gene	CDR3nt	CDR3aa
TRBJ2-7	TRBD1	TRBV6-6	TGTGCCAGCAGAGGGACAGGGAGGGGGGAGCAGTACTTC	CASRGTGRGEQYF
TRBJ2-2	TRBD1	TRBV27	TGTGCCAGCAGTTTAAGGGCAGGGGGCTTAACCGGGGAGCTGTTTTTT	CASSLRAGGLTGELFF
TRBJ2-3	TRBD2	TRBV2	TGTGCCAGCAGTGGGACTAGCGGGACAAGCACAGATACGCAGTATTTT	CASSGTSGTSTDTQYF
TRBJ2-7	TRBD2	TRBV18	TGTGCCAGCTCACCTCAGGGACTAGCGTTGGAGCAGTACTTC	CASSPQGLALEQYF
TRBJ2-5	-	TRBV20-1	TGCAGTTTCTCCCCTAAAGAGACCCAGTACTTC	CSFSPKETQYF
TRBJ2-5	TRBD2	TRBV4-2	TGTGCCAGCAGCCAAGATAGACTAGCGGGAGAGAGAAAGACCCAGTACTTC	CASSQDRLAGERKTQYF
TRBJ1-5	-	TRBV6-5	TGTGCCAGCAGTTACGGAGACGGGTATCAGCCCCAGCATTTT	CASSYGDGYQPQHF
TRBJ1-1	-	TRBV4-1	TGCGCCAGCAGCCAGAGCAACGGGGCTGAAGCTTTCTTT	CASSQSNGAEAFF
TRBJ1-6	-	TRBV11-1	TGTGCCAGCAGCTTAATCAGGGGAGTTGGTTCACCCCTCCACTTT	CASSLIRGVGSPLHF
TRBJ1-1	TRBD1	TRBV9	TGTGCCAGCAGCCCTACGACAGGGCTTAACACTGAAGCTTTCTTT	CASSPTTGLNTEAFF
TRBJ2-7	TRBD2	TRBV28	TGTGCCAGCAGTCCTCGACTAGCGGGAGGGCCGGGAGAGCAGTACTTC	CASSPRLAGGPGEQYF
TRBJ2-1	TRBD2	TRBV9	TGTGCCAGCAGCCTACCCCTAGCGGGAGGTACCAATGAGCAGTTCTTC	CASSLPLAGGTNEQFF
TRBJ2-3	TRBD2	TRBV10-3	TGTGCCACCAGACTAGCGGAGCCCACAGATACGCAGTATTTT	CATRLAEPTDTQYF
TRBJ1-2	-	TRBV7-2	TGTGCCAGCAGCTTAGATATCGGCGGGGGAGGTATTTATGGCTACACCTTC	CASSLDIGGGGIYGYTF
TRBJ2-7	TRBD2	TRBV6-6	TGTGCCAGCAGTCCCGGGACTAGCGGGATTGTCGGCGAGCAGTACTTC	CASSPGTSGIVGEQYF
TRBJ1-5	TRBD1	TRBV5-1	TGCGCCAGCAGCTTATCAGGGGGAAATCAGCCCCAGCATTTT	CASSLSGGNQPQHF
TRBJ1-1	TRBD1	TRBV5-4	TGTGCCACCAACCAGGGCGACAGGGGGATGAACACTGAAGCTTTCTTT	CATNQGDRGMNTEAFF
TRBJ1-2	TRBD1	TRBV2	TGTGCCAGCAGGGGACAGCGGACGAACTATGGCTACACCTTC	CASRGQRTNYGYTF
TRBJ1-1	TRBD1	TRBV7-9	TGTGCCAGCAGTTTACAGGGACAGGCACGTGAAGCTTTCTTT	CASSLQGQAREAFF
TRBJ2-3	-	TRBV7-3	TGTGCCAGCAGCCCGAGGGGGGGTCCCACAGATACGCAGTATTTT	CASSPRGGPTDTQYF
TRBJ2-7	TRBD2	TRBV27	TGTGCCAGCAGTTTCTTCGCGGGAGAGGGCTACGAGCAGTACTTC	CASSFFAGEGYEQYF
TRBJ1-1	TRBD1	TRBV13	TGTGCCAGCAGCCCGCCCGCCGGGACAGGGAATATTATCTTT	CASSPPAGTGNIIF
TRBJ2-1	-	TRBV7-2	TGTGCCAGCAGCTTAGGGCTAGCGCGGCGAAGGGATGAGCAGTTCTTC	CASSLGLARRRDEQFF
TRBJ2-3	TRBD2	TRBV5-1	TGCGCCAGCAGCTTGGGACTAGCGGGAAATGCGGGCACAGATACGCAGTATTTT	CASSLGLAGNAGTDTQYF
TRBJ2-6	TRBD1	TRBV28	TGTGCCAGCAGTTTACACAGGGGTTCAGGGGCCAACGTCCTGACTTTC	CASSLHRGSGANVLTF
TRBJ2-7	-	TRBV7-9	TGTGCCAGCGGGAGCGGTTACGAGCAGTACTTC	CASGSGYEQYF
TRBJ2-1	TRBD2	TRBV7-2	TGTGCCAGCAGCAGTACTAGCGGGACCTACAATGAGCAGTTCTTC	CASSSTSGTYNEQFF
TRBJ2-5	-	TRBV27	TGTGCCAGCAGTTTTTTAAAAGGACAGGGAGGGTGGGAGACCCAGTACTTC	CASSFLKGQGGWETQYF
TRBJ2-1	TRBD2	TRBV4-1	TGCGCCAGCAGCCAAGTAGAACGTCGAACTAGCGGGACCAATGAGCAGTTCTTC	CASSQVERRTSGTNEQFF
TRBJ2-1	-	TRBV5-8	TGTGCCAGCAGCTCTCTACAGGGTCAAGGGGAGCAGTTCTTC	CASSSLQGQGEQFF
TRBJ1-2	-	TRBV7-7	TGTGCCCGCGGAGTGAGCTACACCTTC	CARGVSYTF
TRBJ1-2	-	TRBV6-4	TGTGCCAGCAGTGACTCCAACGGACAGCCTGGCTACACCTTC	CASSDSNGQPGYTF
TRBJ1-2	-	TRBV28	TGTGCCAGCGGAGGGCAGAAAAATACTAACTATGGCTACACCTTC	CASGGQKNTNYGYTF
TRBJ1-1	-	TRBV27	TGTGCCAGCAGTTTATCGACTTTGTGGGGGGGAAGGAACACTGAAGCTTTCTTT	CASSLSTLWGGRNTEAFF
TRBJ2-7	-	TRBV10-3	TGTGCCATCAGTGATCATCGATACGAGCAGTACTTC	CAISDHRYEQYF
TRBJ1-2	-	TRBV30	TGTGCCTGGTTTGTCCCTCATTCAGACTATGGCTACACCTTC	CAWFVPHSDYGYTF
TRBJ2-2	-	TRBV4-1	TGCGCCAGCAGCCTGGCGGGGACCGGGGAGCTGTTTTTT	CASSLAGTGELFF
TRBJ2-1	-	TRBV5-1	TGCGCCAGCAGCTCCAGACTAGTGAATGAGCAGTTCTTC	CASSSRLVNEQFF
TRBJ2-3	TRBD2	TRBV9	TGTGCCAGCAGCGAAACTAGCGGGACTACGGATACGCAGTATTTT	CASSETSGTTDTQYF
TRBJ1-5	TRBD1	TRBV5-6	TGTGCCAGCAGCTTGGGACAGGGTCCCCAGCATTTT	CASSLGQGPQHF
TRBJ2-1	TRBD2	TRBV5-1	TGCGCCAGCAGCCCCAGCGGGGACTCCTACAATGAGCAGTTCTTC	CASSPSGDSYNEQFF
TRBJ2-5	-	TRBV6-1	TGTGCCAGCACCGCGGTTCCAGAGACCCAGTACTTC	CASTAVPETQYF
TRBJ2-7	-	TRBV7-2	TGTGCCAGCAGCTTAAGAATCCGGGACAAGCCGCACGAGCAGTACTTC	CASSLRIRDKPHEQYF
TRBJ1-4	-	TRBV28	TGTGCCAGCAGCAACTTCCGAGGTGAAAAACTGTTTTTT	CASSNFRGEKLFF
TRBJ2-2	-	TRBV5-1	TGCGCCAGCAGCCTGGACGGGGCCGGGGAGCTGTTTTTT	CASSLDGAGELFF
TRBJ1-2	-	TRBV5-1	TGCGCCAGCAGCTCCGCGAGTAGTGGCTATGGCTACACCTTC	CASSSASSGYGYTF
TRBJ2-2	-	TRBV4-1	TGCGCCAGCAGCCATCTCGGGGGCACCGGGGAGCTGTTTTTT	CASSHLGGTGELFF
TRBJ2-1	TRBD2	TRBV7-8	TGTGCCAGCAGCTTAGTGCCTAGCGGGAGGGGAGATGAGCAGTTCTTC	CASSLVPSGRGDEQFF
TRBJ2-5	TRBD1	TRBV19	TGTGCCAGTGGGGACAGTATACAAGAGACCCAGTACTTC	CASGDSIQETQYF
TRBJ2-7	-	TRBV5-4	TGTGCCAGCAGCTTGACTGATTCCTACGAGCAGTACTTC	CASSLTDSYEQYF
TRBJ2-5	-	TRBV5-6	TGTGCCAGCAGCTTGGGGCCGGAGACCCAGTACTTC	CASSLGPETQYF
TRBJ2-1	TRBD2	TRBV7-2	TGTGCCAGCAGCTTAGACCCAGCGGGAGTACCTTACAGTGAGCAGTTCTTC	CASSLDPAGVPYSEQFF
TRBJ2-1	-	TRBV27	TGTGCCAGCAGTTTGAGAACCTCTGATCGGGATGAGCAGTTCTTC	CASSLRTSDRDEQFF
TRBJ1-5	-	TRBV6-5	TGTGCCAGCAGTTCCAGGGAAGGTCAGCCCCAGCATTTT	CASSSREGQPQHF
TRBJ1-1	-	TRBV27	TGTGCCAGCGGGTCGGTTGTGCTCGGGGGAGCTTTCTTT	CASGSVVLGGAFF
TRBJ2-3	TRBD2	TRBV11-3	TGTGCCAGCAGCCCGAGCGGGAGCTGGCTAGATACGCAGTATTTT	CASSPSGSWLDTQYF
TRBJ2-3	-	TRBV25-1	TGTCCCCAGGGCAGCACGAAATTCACAGATACGCAGTATTTT	CPQGSTKFTDTQYF